This T cell receptor beta chain appears in the sequencing data of a study of CD8+CD57+ T cells in acquired aplastic anemia. Study information: Sorted CD4+ and CD8+ cells yielded DNA averaging around 3.2 ug. Study observations and caveats: Levels of CD8+ Simpson's diversity were not significantly distinct in patients versus controls.

CDR3 size: 14 residues. The V and J ends lost 4 bases and 9 bases, in that order; junction bases with no gene match: 8. The germline V gene encodes CDR1 SGHNT and CDR2 YENEEA. TCR beta VDJ combinations and CDR3 sequences were profiled from genomic DNA. In TCRdb, the reads were re-called with MiXCR into one record per CDR3 protein. The sample consists of over 150,000 distinct CDR3 sequences, less than 60% of them appearing once. Remarks on this clonotype: Its antigen is not known.

An expansion of CD8+CD57+ cells by flow cytometry had been shown in patients chosen for sequencing. Blood sampling was performed on the patients, and none of them had received therapy by then. V gene TRBV11-3 combines with J gene TRBJ2-4, with 8 bases that match TRBD2. The clonotype was recovered from a human donor with aplastic anemia. The specimen was sorted CD4+, CD8+, or CD8+CD57+ T cells (not recorded which) from PBMCs. CDR3 region: CASSYSGGPVIQYF. The CDR3, as DNA: TGTGCCAGCAGCTATTCGGGGGGGCCTGTCATTCAGTACTTC.